The rows below give T cell receptor beta chains drawn from one sample of a study of blood T cell repertoires in COVID-19. The assay was immunoSEQ multiplex PCR, and TCRdb's table has in-frame clones only and misses some. Here the sample spans nearly 250,000 clones, roughly 82% being singletons. The sequencing input was peripheral blood. All receptors come from a woman older than 75 with COVID-19, enrolled during active disease. CDR3s include the opening cysteine and the closing phenylalanine or tryptophan. The order of the fields is V gene, J gene, CDR3 protein.

v_call: TRBV18; j_call: TRBJ1-5; cdr3_aa: CASSPRPDTQGTQPQHF
v_call: TRBV28; j_call: TRBJ2-2; cdr3_aa: CASSSDWRGTGELFF
v_call: TRBV29-1; j_call: TRBJ2-3; cdr3_aa: CSARLAGATTDTQYF
v_call: TRBV28; j_call: TRBJ1-2; cdr3_aa: CASNPLANYGYTF
v_call: TRBV4-2; j_call: TRBJ2-1; cdr3_aa: CASSQVGGRPNNEQFF
v_call: TRBV5-1; j_call: TRBJ2-2; cdr3_aa: CASRTTGLNTGELFF
v_call: TRBV6-5; j_call: TRBJ1-1; cdr3_aa: CASNGHLPTEAFF
v_call: TRBV4-1; j_call: TRBJ1-3; cdr3_aa: CASSSTGSGNTIYF
v_call: TRBV2; j_call: TRBJ2-2; cdr3_aa: CASSEARGFGELFF
v_call: TRBV29-1; j_call: TRBJ1-1; cdr3_aa: CSVEFGGTGGTEAFF
v_call: TRBV2; j_call: TRBJ1-1; cdr3_aa: CASRKTPGTEAFF
v_call: TRBV18; j_call: TRBJ1-3; cdr3_aa: CASYTADRGTRNTIYF
v_call: TRBV29-1; j_call: TRBJ1-2; cdr3_aa: CSVEVPRTRNHGYTF
v_call: TRBV19; j_call: TRBJ1-5; cdr3_aa: CASARMGGDNQPQHF
v_call: TRBV5-4; j_call: TRBJ2-2; cdr3_aa: CASSFGDRGPYTGELFF
v_call: TRBV6-5; j_call: TRBJ1-2; cdr3_aa: CAVRPNRGLYGYTF
v_call: TRBV5-5; j_call: TRBJ1-2; cdr3_aa: CASSLVAGGNYGYTF
v_call: TRBV29-1; j_call: TRBJ1-1; cdr3_aa: CSVDQGVGTEAFF
v_call: TRBV28; j_call: TRBJ1-5; cdr3_aa: CASSPGGGIGRNQPQHF
v_call: TRBV3-1/TRBV3-2; j_call: TRBJ1-3; cdr3_aa: CASSSTGGGNTIYF
v_call: TRBV5-6; j_call: TRBJ1-2; cdr3_aa: CASSDGGSPYGYTF
v_call: TRBV29-1; j_call: TRBJ1-4; cdr3_aa: CSVGGREGYGEKLFF
v_call: TRBV1; j_call: TRBJ2-6; cdr3_aa: CTRQKGATGANVLTF
v_call: TRBV23-1; j_call: TRBJ1-5; cdr3_aa: CASSQWNGDTTAPRTNQPQHF
v_call: TRBV11-2; j_call: TRBJ1-5; cdr3_aa: CASSFRGNQPQHF
v_call: TRBV2; j_call: TRBJ2-3; cdr3_aa: CASSVSGGTDTQYF
v_call: TRBV2; j_call: TRBJ1-2; cdr3_aa: CASRSQGTPNYGYTF
v_call: TRBV4-2; j_call: TRBJ2-5; cdr3_aa: CASSQGLLAGAQETQYF
v_call: TRBV3-1/TRBV3-2; j_call: TRBJ1-4; cdr3_aa: CASSQHEATNEKLFF
v_call: TRBV5-1; j_call: TRBJ2-3; cdr3_aa: CASSPGQSTDTQYF
v_call: TRBV27; j_call: TRBJ2-1; cdr3_aa: CATNRIRDNEQFF
v_call: TRBV7-8; j_call: TRBJ1-3; cdr3_aa: CASSLRQEASGNTIYF
v_call: TRBV11-2; j_call: TRBJ2-5; cdr3_aa: CASSFLSGKETQYF
v_call: TRBV7-2; j_call: TRBJ2-7; cdr3_aa: CASAEGGPRSYEQYF
v_call: TRBV10-3; j_call: TRBJ1-6; cdr3_aa: CAISEGRNSYNSPLHF
v_call: TRBV6-5; j_call: TRBJ1-1; cdr3_aa: CASITTGGMTEAFF
v_call: TRBV5-4; j_call: TRBJ1-6; cdr3_aa: CASSLGGLRNSPLHF
v_call: TRBV6-5; j_call: TRBJ2-3; cdr3_aa: CASSSYTDTQYF
v_call: TRBV28; j_call: TRBJ1-2; cdr3_aa: CASSGWGLGDFFSTF
v_call: TRBV7-9; j_call: TRBJ2-7; cdr3_aa: CASSLGGGSYEQYF
v_call: TRBV5-4; j_call: TRBJ2-1; cdr3_aa: CASSSGTSGGGNNEQFF
v_call: TRBV2; j_call: TRBJ1-4; cdr3_aa: CASSEGGFRVYEKLFF
v_call: TRBV28; j_call: TRBJ1-2; cdr3_aa: CASSWEGGYTF
v_call: TRBV6-5; j_call: TRBJ2-1; cdr3_aa: CASSLRLAEVNEQFF
v_call: TRBV13; j_call: TRBJ2-1; cdr3_aa: CASSQDTRGNEQFF
v_call: TRBV7-2; j_call: TRBJ2-1; cdr3_aa: CASSFGTGFYNEQFF
v_call: TRBV18; j_call: TRBJ2-7; cdr3_aa: CASSSVDRVDTHEQYF
v_call: TRBV28; j_call: TRBJ1-3; cdr3_aa: CASSLSIGAGNTIYF
v_call: TRBV2; j_call: TRBJ1-6; cdr3_aa: CASSGQGIVSPLHF
v_call: TRBV18; j_call: TRBJ2-3; cdr3_aa: CASSPEDTQYF
v_call: TRBV12-3/TRBV12-4; j_call: TRBJ1-2; cdr3_aa: CASSWDTPYGYTF
v_call: TRBV6-2/TRBV6-3; j_call: TRBJ1-1; cdr3_aa: CASSRLESEAFF
v_call: TRBV5-1; j_call: TRBJ1-4; cdr3_aa: CASSWGQVGEKLFF